One sample yielded the 25 T cell receptor beta chains listed below, sequenced in a study of blood T cell repertoires in COVID-19. Here immunoSEQ multiplex PCR was the method, and the copy in TCRdb shows in-frame clones only, minus some. The sample shows a few hundred thousand clones, over 70% of them seen only once. Source material: PBMCs or T cells enriched from blood (not recorded which). The receptors were sampled from a man under 40 who had recovered from COVID-19.

The V and J genes are TRBV21-1 and TRBJ1-4; the D call in the table, TRBD1, was not verified against the DNA. TRBV21-1 has pseudogene status. CDR3 length: 15 residues. CDR3 coding DNA: TGTGCCAGCAGACTCGTGGGGCAAGCTAATGAAAAACTGTTTTTT. Its protein product is CASRLVGQANEKLFF.

This sequence joins TRBV20-1 and TRBJ2-2, with 8 bases that match TRBD1. Germline V CDR1 and CDR2: DFQATT, SNEGSKA (reference sequence). With 3 bases clipped from V and 6 bases from J, the junction kept 3 bases outside the gene matches. CDR3 length: 13 amino acids. CDR3 coding DNA: TGCAGTGCTAGTAGGACAGGGCCCGGGGAGCTGTTTTTT. It specifies CSASRTGPGELFF.

The V call is TRBV30, the J call TRBJ1-2, with a possible D match to TRBD1 (5 bases). V lost 0 bases and J lost 1, with 18 bases in between. The CDR3 loop spans 17 amino acids. Germline loops: CDR1 GTSNPN, CDR2 SVGIG (reference sequence). The CDR3 DNA sequence: TGTGCCTGGAGTGTCTCCCTGTTCCGACAGAATAACTATGGCTACACCTTC. This sequence encodes CAWSVSLFRQNNYGYTF.

The sample holds one count of this clone. The chain employs TRBV5-5 and TRBJ2-7, with D tentatively TRBD1 (5 bases). CDR1 and CDR2 (germline): SGHKS, YYEKEE (reference sequence). Between the trimmed V and J ends, which lost 0 bases and 0 bases, there was a span of 7 bases. The CDR3 runs 14 residues. The CDR3 sequence is CASSLGQSSYEQYF. The CDR3 nucleotides are TGTGCCAGCAGCTTGGGACAGAGCTCCTACGAGCAGTACTTC. Full variable domain (missing parts from reference TRBV5-5 and TRBJ2-7): DAGVTQSPTHLIKTRGQQVTLRCSPISGHKSVSWYQQVLGQGPQFIFQYYEKEERGRGNFPDRFSARQFPNYSSELNVNALLLGDSALYLCASSLGQSSYEQYFGPGTRLTVT.

CDR3 sequence (DNA): TGCGCCAGCAGCTTGGTGTCTCCCCAAGAGACCCAGTACTTC. Translating it yields CASSLVSPQETQYF. This chain connects TRBV5-1 to TRBJ2-5; no clear D gene. From germline, CDR1 is SGHRS and CDR2 YFSETQ. This CDR3 comprises 14 residues. V shed 0 bases and J shed 1 base, with 7 bases lying between them.

The rearrangement joins TRBV28 to TRBJ1-1; D ambiguous. CDR1 MDHEN and CDR2 SYDVKM come from the germline V gene. V lost 5 bases and J 8 bases, leaving 9 bases between the germline ends. This CDR3 has 11 amino acids. CDR3 sequence: CASSPLREAFF. The CDR3, as DNA: TGTGCCAGCAGTCCCCTGCGGGAAGCTTTCTTT.

The J gene is TRBJ1-1, the V gene TRBV6-4; D not resolved. The CDR3 runs 15 residues. V dropped 0 bases and J dropped 0 bases, with 8 bases sitting between them. The germline V gene encodes CDR1 MRHNA and CDR2 SNTAGT. The CDR3 reads CASSDSGDLNTEAFF. The CDR3 region has the DNA TGTGCCAGCAGTGACTCCGGGGATCTGAACACTGAAGCTTTCTTT.

The genes are TRBV5-6 and TRBJ1-3, with TRBD1 matching 7 bases. CDR1 is SGHDT and CDR2 is YYEEEE in the germline V gene. V gave up 1 base and J gave up 0 bases; unmatched junction bases: 13. The CDR3 totals 19 residues. CDR3 region: CASSLSWTGTFRSGNTIYF. For the CDR3, the DNA is TGTGCCAGCAGCTTGAGTTGGACAGGCACCTTCCGCTCTGGAAACACCATATATTTT.

The chain employs TRBV28 and TRBJ2-5; possible D gene TRBD1, 6 bases. Deletions cut 6 bases from V and 5 bases from J, with 13 bases between. Germline assignment: CDR1 MDHEN and CDR2 SYDVKM. The CDR3 consists of 13 residues. CDR3 sequence reads: CASSRGRDETQYF. The DNA of the CDR3 is TGTGCCAGCAGCAGGGGCCGGGACGAGACCCAGTACTTC. The variable domain in full, completed from reference TRBV28 and TRBJ2-5, reads DVKVTQSSRYLVKRTGEKVFLECVQDMDHENMFWYRQDPGLGLRLIYFSYDVKMKEKGDIPEGYSVSREKKERFSLILESASTNQTSMYLCASSRGRDETQYFGPGTRLLVL.

V is TRBV6-5 and J is TRBJ2-3; the D is unclear. This CDR3 has 14 amino acids. The germline V gene has CDR1 MNHEY and CDR2 SVGAGI. The V and J ends lost 8 bases and 3 bases respectively, with 15 bases between them. CDR3 sequence (DNA): TGTGCCAGCCAGCGATCCTATAGGACAGATACGCAGTATTTT. This encodes CASQRSYRTDTQYF.

The CDR3 is CASSLAPGLNTEAFF. The CDR3 bases are TGCGCCAGCAGCTTGGCTCCAGGATTGAACACTGAAGCTTTCTTT. V is TRBV5-1 and J is TRBJ1-1, with D unclear. CDR1 and CDR2 from the germline V gene are SGHRS and YFSETQ. The CDR3 loop spans 15 amino acids. V lost 0 bases and J 0 bases, leaving 9 bases between the germline ends.

The V and J genes are TRBV7-9 and TRBJ1-4; 8 bases align to TRBD1. This CDR3 has 15 residues. Germline assignment: CDR1 SEHNR and CDR2 FQNEAQ (reference sequence). Trimming removed 5 bases from V and 7 bases from J; junction bases left unmatched: 9. The CDR3 reads CASSTGQGRREKLFF. CDR3 nucleotides: TGTGCCAGCAGCACCGGACAGGGAAGGCGTGAAAAACTGTTTTTT.

This clone was counted between two and nine times. J is TRBJ1-1 and V is TRBV28; a weak D match, TRBD1 (6 bases). V was trimmed by 7 bases and J by 3 bases, leaving 18 bases between them. Germline V gene data show CDR1 as MDHEN and CDR2 as SYDVKM. The CDR3 is 15 amino acids. CDR3 region: CASNPRRGWDTEAFF. Written as DNA, the CDR3 is TGTGCCAGCAACCCCCGCAGGGGTTGGGACACTGAAGCTTTCTTT.

Here the CDR3 reads CASSGTGFSYNEQFF. Here the CDR3 DNA reads TGTGCCAGTAGTGGGACAGGCTTCTCCTACAATGAGCAGTTCTTC. The chain has TRBV19 and TRBJ2-1, with 8 bases matching TRBD1. Germline lookup yields CDR1 LNHDA and CDR2 SQIVND (reference sequence). With V trimmed by 5 bases and J by 0 bases, 3 bases remained unmatched. The CDR3 loop spans 15 amino acids.

This chain links TRBV4-1 with TRBJ1-6; D is unresolved. This CDR3 contains 16 residues. Germline V gene lookup returns CDR1 MGHRA and CDR2 YSYEKL. V lost 5 bases and J 1 base, leaving 12 bases between the germline ends. CDR3 coding DNA: TGCGCCAGCAGCAATCCCGGTGGTTCCTATAATTCACCCCTCCACTTT. Residues: CASSNPGGSYNSPLHF.

The chain links TRBV10-2 to TRBJ2-7, with a possible D match to TRBD1 (6 bases). V lost 5 bases and J 5 bases, leaving 13 bases between the germline ends. The CDR3 is 13 amino acids. The V gene's germline CDR1 is WSHSY and CDR2 SAAADI. CDR3 sequence: CASSRIRGNEQYF. CDR3 coding DNA: TGCGCCAGCAGTCGTATAAGGGGGAACGAGCAGTACTTC.

V and J are TRBV6-6 and TRBJ2-7, with a possible D match to TRBD1 (6 bases). Trimming took off 4 bases at V and 4 bases at J, with 11 bases between the two ends. CDR3 length equals 13 residues. Germline CDR1 reads MNHNY; CDR2 reads SVGAGI (reference sequence). The CDR3 DNA reads as TGTGCCAGCAGTTGGGCAGGGGAATACGAGCAGTACTTC. Translation gives CASSWAGEYEQYF.

The V call is TRBV6-5, the J call TRBJ2-3, with D perhaps matching TRBD1 (5 bases). The CDR3 length is 11 residues. Trimming pared 10 bases from V and 2 bases from J, leaving 7 bases between. The V gene's germline CDR1 is MNHEY and CDR2 SVGAGI. As DNA, the CDR3 is TGTGCCATAGGGGTCACAGATACGCAGTATTTT. Amino acid sequence: CAIGVTDTQYF.

This clone occurred once. The chain employs TRBV18 and TRBJ1-1; perhaps TRBD1 as D (6 bases). The germline gives CDR1 KGHSH, CDR2 LQKENI. V lost 1 base, J lost 1 base, and 19 bases lay in between. The CDR3 is 18 amino acids. The CDR3: CASSPLRGTYDGNTEAFF. CDR3 sequence (DNA): TGTGCCAGCTCACCACTAAGGGGGACCTACGACGGGAACACTGAAGCTTTCTTT.

This chain links TRBV14 with TRBJ1-3; D may be TRBD1 (6 bases). The CDR3 is made up of 15 amino acids. CDR1 SGHDN and CDR2 FVKESK come from the germline V gene. V was cut by 3 bases and J by 0 bases, with 9 bases left in between. CDR3 bases: TGTGCCAGCAGCCAGGGGACAATCTCTGGAAACACCATATATTTT. Its protein is CASSQGTISGNTIYF.

V gene TRBV6-5 combines with J gene TRBJ1-5; no firm D call. There are 15 residues in the CDR3. Trimming pared 6 bases from V and 4 bases from J, leaving 16 bases between. Germline V gene lookup returns CDR1 MNHEY and CDR2 SVGAGI. CDR3 protein: CASSPPGYENQPQHF. DNA of the CDR3: TGTGCCAGCAGCCCCCCGGGTTACGAGAATCAGCCCCAGCATTTT.

The J gene is TRBJ2-3, the V gene TRBV10-3, with a tentative D call TRBD2 (6 bases). Trimming stripped 4 bases from V and 10 bases from J, with 12 bases between. In germline, CDR1 is ENHRY, CDR2 SYGVKD. This CDR3 is built from 12 residues. The CDR3 loop reads CAISVAVEAQYF. The CDR3 DNA sequence: TGTGCCATCAGTGTAGCGGTGGAGGCGCAGTATTTT.

The chain carries TRBV18 and TRBJ1-2; weak D call: TRBD1 (5 bases). The CDR3 consists of 15 residues. The ends were cut back, 3 bases at V and 7 bases at J, with 18 bases in the middle. Germline V gene lookup returns CDR1 KGHSH and CDR2 LQKENI. CDR3: CASSPGTPGLFGYTF. CDR3 in DNA: TGTGCCAGCTCACCGGGGACCCCCGGACTATTTGGCTACACCTTC. Combining the CDR3 with reference TRBV18 and TRBJ1-2 gives the whole variable domain NAGVMQNPRHLVRRRGQEARLRCSPMKGHSHVYWYRQLPEEGLKFMVYLQKENIIDESGMPKERFSAEFPKEGPSILRIQQVVRGDSAAYFCASSPGTPGLFGYTFGSGTRLTVV.

The chain recombines TRBV9 with TRBJ1-4; 7 bases match TRBD1. V lost 3 bases, J lost 6 bases, and 8 bases stayed unmatched. The V gene's germline CDR1 is SGDLS and CDR2 YYNGEE. This CDR3 comprises 15 residues. The CDR3 protein is CASSAQTGRDEKLFF. In nucleotides, the CDR3 is TGTGCCAGCAGCGCCCAGACAGGGCGGGATGAAAAACTGTTTTTT.

V is TRBV5-1 and J is TRBJ2-1, with D possibly TRBD1 on 7 matching bases. This CDR3 region has 15 residues. CDR1 and CDR2 (germline): SGHRS, YFSETQ. Deletions cut 0 bases from V and 6 bases from J, with 13 bases between. The chain's CDR3 is CASSLGGTELNEQFF. CDR3 DNA sequence: TGCGCCAGCAGCTTGGGCGGGACAGAGCTCAATGAGCAGTTCTTC.